This T cell receptor beta chain is drawn from a study of blood T cell repertoires in COVID-19. Whole-study context: COVID-19 samples, acute and convalescent, were from the United States, Italy and Spain.

Allocation to cohorts depended on clinical history reported by the participants. Germline values: CDR1 SNHLY, CDR2 FYNNEI. CDR3 size: 11 residues. Trimming took off 6 bases at V and 12 bases at J, with 12 bases between the two ends. The authors' processing: Counts of nucleated cells, estimated from reference gene primer amplification, were obtained. TCRdb's copy holds only in-frame clones and misses some; the assay was immunoSEQ multiplex PCR. That table is the source of V, J and clone size, and D and trimming were worked out from the DNA. The sample consists of around 250,000 clones, around 90% of them appearing once.

Source material: PBMCs or T cells enriched from blood (not recorded which). The J gene is TRBJ2-1, the V gene TRBV2; the D gene is possibly TRBD2 (6 bases). The clonotype originates from a man aged 45-60 years who had been exposed to COVID-19. CDR3: CASSVTSRQFF. The CDR3 nucleotides read TGTGCCAGCAGCGTAACTAGCCGGCAGTTCTTC.